This is a list of T cell receptor beta chains from one sample in a study of blood T cell repertoires in COVID-19. TCRdb keeps only in-frame clones here, not all; method: immunoSEQ multiplex PCR. The sample includes tens of thousands of clones, around 80% of them seen just once. The sample consisted of peripheral blood. The source of these receptors is an elderly man with active or convalescent COVID-19. CDR3s include the opening cysteine and the closing phenylalanine or tryptophan. D genes are given only for firm matches. Expanded clones are given a class, and other clones once, few, many or no size at all.

v_gene,abundance,d_gene,j_gene,CDR3nt,CDR3aa
TRBV4-3,few,TRBD1,TRBJ2-7,TGCGCCAGCAGCCGAGACCACAGGGGACCCTCCTACGAGCAGTACTTC,CASSRDHRGPSYEQYF
TRBV19,.,TRBD2,TRBJ2-5,TGTGCCAGTAGTGTGCGGGGGGCCCGAGGGACCCAGTACTTC,CASSVRGARGTQYF
TRBV7-9,.,.,TRBJ2-7,TGTGCCAGCAGCTTAAACGGGTACGAGCAGTACTTC,CASSLNGYEQYF
TRBV29-1,.,.,TRBJ1-2,TGCAGCGTTGAAGCTCCCAGGGGAACGAACTATGGCTACACCTTC,CSVEAPRGTNYGYTF
TRBV15,.,.,TRBJ1-3,TGTGCCACCTCTAGGGGCTCTGGAAACACCATATATTTT,CATSRGSGNTIYF
TRBV7-7,.,TRBD1,TRBJ2-5,TGTGCCAGCAGTCGGGACAGACAAGAGACCCAGTACTTC,CASSRDRQETQYF
TRBV10-2,.,TRBD2,TRBJ2-1,TGCGCCAGCAGCGTACTAGCGTTCTCCTACAATGAGCAGTTCTTC,CASSVLAFSYNEQFF
TRBV20-1,.,TRBD2,TRBJ2-7,TGCAGTGCTAGTGCAGCGGGGATCTCCTACGAGCAGTACTTC,CSASAAGISYEQYF
TRBV21-1,.,.,TRBJ2-3,TGTGCCAGCAGCCCCAGGGTAGCGGGACACACAGATACGCAGTATTTT,CASSPRVAGHTDTQYF
TRBV7-9,.,.,TRBJ1-6,TGTGCCAGCAGCTTGGCAGGGGATTATTCACCCCTCCACTTT,CASSLAGDYSPLHF
TRBV30,.,.,TRBJ2-5,TGTGCCTGGAGCCCTTCAGGGGATCTCCGGGAGACCCAGTACTTC,CAWSPSGDLRETQYF
TRBV11-2,.,TRBD1,TRBJ2-7,TGTGCCAGCAGCCCATCGGGACAGGGTTATTACGAGCAGTACTTC,CASSPSGQGYYEQYF
TRBV6-6,once,TRBD1,TRBJ1-1,TGTGCCAGCAGTCCCCGGACAGGGAAGACTGAAGCTTTCTTT,CASSPRTGKTEAFF
TRBV30,.,TRBD2,TRBJ2-7,TGTGCCTGGAGCTTCCGGGACTACCAAGCCTACGAGCAGTACTTC,CAWSFRDYQAYEQYF
TRBV3-1/TRBV3-2,.,.,TRBJ1-1,TGTGCCAGCAGCCAAGGAACCTCTTGGAGCACTGAAGCTTTCTTT,CASSQGTSWSTEAFF
TRBV5-4,.,.,TRBJ1-4,TGTGCCAGCAGCTTGGCCGGGACTCGGGATGAAAAACTGTTTTTT,CASSLAGTRDEKLFF
TRBV3-1/TRBV3-2,.,.,TRBJ1-2,TGTGCCAGCAGCCAAGATGGAGGGACCGGCTACACCTTC,CASSQDGGTGYTF
TRBV19,many,.,TRBJ2-1,TGTGCCAGTAGTATAGATCTAGTGGTGGCGGCAACCGACAATGAGCAGTTCTTC,CASSIDLVVAATDNEQFF
TRBV6-5,.,.,TRBJ1-1,TGTGCCAGCAGACCTCCCCCCGGGAACACTGAAGCTTTCTTT,CASRPPPGNTEAFF
TRBV6-6,once,TRBD1,TRBJ1-5,TGTGCCAGCACCGGAACAGGGGCAGGGCAGCCCCAGCATTTT,CASTGTGAGQPQHF
TRBV7-9,.,TRBD1,TRBJ2-2,TGTGCCAGCAGCCCCGGGACAGGGTACACCGGGGAGCTGTTTTTT,CASSPGTGYTGELFF
TRBV5-1,.,.,TRBJ2-7,TGCGCCAGCAGCTTCGACAGACAGACCTACGAGCAGTACTTC,CASSFDRQTYEQYF
TRBV12-3/TRBV12-4,.,.,TRBJ1-2,TGTGCCAGCAGTTTAAGCAGGGGCTATGGCTACACCTTC,CASSLSRGYGYTF
TRBV7-2,.,TRBD1,TRBJ1-6,TGTGCCACCGGACAGGGAAATTCACCCCTCCACTTT,CATGQGNSPLHF
TRBV18,once,TRBD1,TRBJ1-5,TGTGCCAGCTCCACCGACAGGGGTCAGCCCCAGCATTTT,CASSTDRGQPQHF
TRBV4-3,.,.,TRBJ2-5,TGCGCCAGCAGCCAAGCGCCAGGGGAGACCCAGTACTTC,CASSQAPGETQYF
TRBV6-5,.,.,TRBJ1-6,TGTGCCAGCAGAACCGGAGCCTTGGGTTCACCCCTCCACTTT,CASRTGALGSPLHF
TRBV25-1,.,TRBD1,TRBJ1-2,TGTGCCAGCAGGACACAGGGGGCGGGTGGCTACACCTTC,CASRTQGAGGYTF
TRBV19,once,.,TRBJ2-5,TGTGCCAGTAGTATAGCCAGCAGGGGATCGGGAGAGACCCAGTACTTC,CASSIASRGSGETQYF
TRBV9,.,TRBD2,TRBJ2-7,TGTGCCAGCCCCGCGGAGAGGGGTAGCGGGGGGGCGCACTACGAGCAGTACTTC,CASPAERGSGGAHYEQYF
TRBV7-2,.,.,TRBJ2-7,TGTGCCAGCAGCCCCAATAGGGACTTATACGAGCAGTACTTC,CASSPNRDLYEQYF
TRBV5-1,.,TRBD2,TRBJ2-7,TGCGCCAGCAGCTTGGGAATTAGCGGGGGGGCTGCCTACGAGCAGTACTTC,CASSLGISGGAAYEQYF
TRBV5-1,.,TRBD1,TRBJ2-7,TGCGCCAGCAGCTTGGGGACAGGGGGCGCGGACGAGCAGTACTTC,CASSLGTGGADEQYF
TRBV10-1,.,.,TRBJ1-3,TGCGCCAGCAGTGTACGATTCCCCAGGGTAGTTGGAAACACCATATATTTT,CASSVRFPRVVGNTIYF
TRBV28,.,.,TRBJ1-1,TGTGCCAGCAGTTTATGGGGAGGGGGGACTGAAGCTTTCTTT,CASSLWGGGTEAFF
TRBV6-6,.,.,TRBJ1-5,TGTGCCAGCAGGTGGTTACAGTCCAATCAGCCCCAGCATTTT,CASRWLQSNQPQHF
TRBV12-1,.,.,TRBJ2-1,TGTGCCACCTTGAATACTGGAAGGGGTGAGCAGTTCTTC,CATLNTGRGEQFF
TRBV4-1,.,TRBD2,TRBJ2-2,TGCGCCAGCAGCCTCAAGGGCGGGAGCAGAAACACCGGGGAGCTGTTTTTT,CASSLKGGSRNTGELFF
TRBV9,.,TRBD2,TRBJ2-7,TGTGCCAGCAGCACGCTGCTAGCGGGAGTCAGTGAGCAGTACTTC,CASSTLLAGVSEQYF
TRBV5-1,.,TRBD1,TRBJ1-6,TGCGCCAGCAGCCAGGGACAGGAAGGTTCACCCCTCCACTTT,CASSQGQEGSPLHF
TRBV3-1/TRBV3-2,.,.,TRBJ2-1,TGTGCCAGCAGCCAGGGGGGAGCGGGGCAGTTCTTC,CASSQGGAGQFF
TRBV19,few,.,TRBJ1-2,TGTGCCAGTAGTATAGACGACAGAAATGGCTACACCTTC,CASSIDDRNGYTF
TRBV5-1,.,.,TRBJ2-1,TGCGCCAGCAGCTTGATCCAGGAAAGTGAGCAGTTCTTC,CASSLIQESEQFF
TRBV19,.,TRBD2,TRBJ2-1,TGTGCCAGTAGCGGTAGCGGGAGCGGGGCCTACAATGAGCAGTTCTTC,CASSGSGSGAYNEQFF
TRBV19,.,.,TRBJ1-2,TGTGCCAGTAGAACGAAGGCCGGGGAGGGCTATGGCTACACCTTC,CASRTKAGEGYGYTF
TRBV30,.,TRBD1,TRBJ1-2,TGTGCCTGGAGTCAGGGTACAGGGGCTTATGGCTACACCTTC,CAWSQGTGAYGYTF